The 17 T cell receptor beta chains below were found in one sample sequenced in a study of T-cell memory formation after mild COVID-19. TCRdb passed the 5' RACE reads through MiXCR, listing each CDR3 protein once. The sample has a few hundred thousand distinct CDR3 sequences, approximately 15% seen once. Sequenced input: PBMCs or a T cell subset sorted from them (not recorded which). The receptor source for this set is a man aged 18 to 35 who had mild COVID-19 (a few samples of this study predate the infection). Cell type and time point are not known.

CDR3 DNA sequence: TGTGCCAGCAGCCGTCCTAGGATTGCTGAGCAGTTCTTC. This encodes CASSRPRIAEQFF. V gene TRBV4-2 combines with J gene TRBJ2-1; D is unresolved. Germline assignment: CDR1 LGHNA and CDR2 YNFKEQ. V was shortened by 4 bases and J by 9 bases, with 13 bases between the two germline ends. This CDR3 spans 13 amino acids.

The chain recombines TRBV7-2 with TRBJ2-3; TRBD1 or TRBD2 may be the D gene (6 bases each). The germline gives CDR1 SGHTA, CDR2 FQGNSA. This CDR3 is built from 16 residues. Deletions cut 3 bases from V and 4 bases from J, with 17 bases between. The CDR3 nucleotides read TGTGCCAGCAGCTTCGGGGGCGGGGTTCTGTCAGATACGCAGTATTTT. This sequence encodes CASSFGGGVLSDTQYF.

CDR3 sequence reads: CAWSVSWSGDTQYF. The CDR3 DNA is TGTGCCTGGAGTGTAAGCTGGTCGGGGGATACGCAGTATTTT. The chain links TRBV30 to TRBJ2-3; TRBD2 might be the D (5 bases). In germline, CDR1 is GTSNPN, CDR2 SVGIG (reference sequence). Trimming stripped 0 bases from V and 6 bases from J, with 13 bases between. This CDR3 comprises 14 residues.

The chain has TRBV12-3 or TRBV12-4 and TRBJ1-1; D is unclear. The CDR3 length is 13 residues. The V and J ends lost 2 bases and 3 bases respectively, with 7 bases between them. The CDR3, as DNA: TGTGCCAGCAGTTTAAGGTGGGACACTGAAGCTTTCTTT. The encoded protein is CASSLRWDTEAFF.

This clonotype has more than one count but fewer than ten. Here the CDR3 DNA reads TGTGCCAGCAGCAGTGGGACGGCGTCCTACGAGCAGTACGTC. This gives the protein CASSSGTASYEQYV. The J gene is TRBJ2-7, the V gene TRBV28; D assignment may be TRBD1 or TRBD2 (5 bases each). This CDR3 is 14 amino acids long. In germline, CDR1 is MDHEN, CDR2 SYDVKM. The germline V and J ends were trimmed by 6 bases and 1 base, with 13 bases remaining between them.

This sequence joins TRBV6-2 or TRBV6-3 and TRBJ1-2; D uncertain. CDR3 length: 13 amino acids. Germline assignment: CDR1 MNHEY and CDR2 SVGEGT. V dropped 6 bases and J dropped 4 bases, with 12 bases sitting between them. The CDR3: CASSFAKAYGYTF. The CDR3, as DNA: TGTGCCAGCAGCTTCGCCAAGGCCTATGGCTACACCTTC.

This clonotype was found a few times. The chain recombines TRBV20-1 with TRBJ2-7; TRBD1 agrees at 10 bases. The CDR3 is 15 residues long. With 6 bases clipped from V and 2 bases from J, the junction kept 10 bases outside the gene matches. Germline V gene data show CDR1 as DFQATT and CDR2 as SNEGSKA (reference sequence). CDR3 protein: CSAGGDRGSTYEQYF. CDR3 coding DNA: TGCAGTGCCGGAGGGGACAGGGGCTCGACCTACGAGCAGTACTTC.

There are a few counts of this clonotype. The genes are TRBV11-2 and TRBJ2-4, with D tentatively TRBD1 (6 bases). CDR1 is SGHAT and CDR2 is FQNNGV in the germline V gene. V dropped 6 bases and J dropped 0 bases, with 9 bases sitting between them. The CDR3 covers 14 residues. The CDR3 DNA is TGTGCCAGCAGGGGGGCGTTAGCCAAAAACATTCAGTACTTC. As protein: CASRGALAKNIQYF.

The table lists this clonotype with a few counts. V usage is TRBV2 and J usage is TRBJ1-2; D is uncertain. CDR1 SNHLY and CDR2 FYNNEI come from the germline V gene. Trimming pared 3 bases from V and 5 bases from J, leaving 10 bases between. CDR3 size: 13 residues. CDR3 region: CASSEAHEYGYTF. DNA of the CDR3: TGTGCCAGCAGTGAGGCCCATGAGTATGGCTACACCTTC.

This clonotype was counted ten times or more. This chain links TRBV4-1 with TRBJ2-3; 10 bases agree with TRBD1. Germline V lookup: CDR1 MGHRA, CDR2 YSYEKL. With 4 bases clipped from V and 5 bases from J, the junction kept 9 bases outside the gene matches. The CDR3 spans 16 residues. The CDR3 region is CASSLPGTGAEDTQYF. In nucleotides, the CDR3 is TGCGCCAGCAGCCTTCCCGGGACAGGGGCCGAAGATACGCAGTATTTT.

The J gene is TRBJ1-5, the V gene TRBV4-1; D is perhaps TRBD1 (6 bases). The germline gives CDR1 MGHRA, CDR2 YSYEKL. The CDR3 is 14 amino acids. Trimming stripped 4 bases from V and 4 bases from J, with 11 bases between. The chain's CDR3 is CASSPEGGNQPQHF. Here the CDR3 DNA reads TGCGCCAGCAGCCCTGAGGGGGGGAATCAGCCCCAGCATTTT.

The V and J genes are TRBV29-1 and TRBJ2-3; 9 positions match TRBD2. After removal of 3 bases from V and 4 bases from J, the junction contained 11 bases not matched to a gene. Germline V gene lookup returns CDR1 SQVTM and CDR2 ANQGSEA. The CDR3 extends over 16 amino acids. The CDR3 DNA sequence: TGCAGCGTTGAGGTTTGGGGCGGGGGGGCGTCAGATACGCAGTATTTT. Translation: CSVEVWGGGASDTQYF.

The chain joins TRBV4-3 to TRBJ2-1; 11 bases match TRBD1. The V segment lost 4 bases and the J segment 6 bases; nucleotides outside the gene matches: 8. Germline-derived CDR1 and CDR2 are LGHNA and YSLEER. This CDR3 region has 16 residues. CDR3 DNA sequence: TGCGCCAGCAGCCGCCACCGGGACAGGGGGTCCAATGAGCAGTTCTTC. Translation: CASSRHRDRGSNEQFF.

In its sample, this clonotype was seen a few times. CDR3 nucleotides: TGTGCCAGCAGTTTGACAGGGTTGATTTCACCCCTCCACTTT. It yields the protein CASSLTGLISPLHF. The chain couples TRBV28 to TRBJ1-6, with 7 bases lining up with TRBD1. The CDR3 runs to 14 residues. Trimming took 3 bases from V and 9 from J; bases not matched to a gene: 5. The germline V gene encodes CDR1 MDHEN and CDR2 SYDVKM.

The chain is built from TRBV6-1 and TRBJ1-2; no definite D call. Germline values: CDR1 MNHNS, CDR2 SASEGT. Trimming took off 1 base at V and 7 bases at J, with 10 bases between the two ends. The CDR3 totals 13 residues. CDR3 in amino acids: CASSEVPETGYTF. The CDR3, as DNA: TGTGCCAGCAGTGAAGTGCCAGAAACTGGCTACACCTTC.

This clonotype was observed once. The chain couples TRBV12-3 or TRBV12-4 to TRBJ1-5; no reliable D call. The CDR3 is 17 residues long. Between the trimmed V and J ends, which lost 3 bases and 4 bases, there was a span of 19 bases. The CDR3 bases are TGTGCCAGCAGTTTTAGCTCCCCGTTGCAGCTGAATCAGCCCCAGCATTTT. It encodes CASSFSSPLQLNQPQHF.

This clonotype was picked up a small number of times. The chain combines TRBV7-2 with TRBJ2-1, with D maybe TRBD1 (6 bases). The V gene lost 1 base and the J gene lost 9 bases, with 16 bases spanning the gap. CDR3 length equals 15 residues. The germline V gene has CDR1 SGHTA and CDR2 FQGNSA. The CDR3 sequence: CASSLGGQIGREQFF. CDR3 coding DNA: TGTGCCAGCAGCTTAGGCGGACAGATAGGGCGTGAGCAGTTCTTC.